The sequence of this TCR beta chain was determined in a study of tumor-infiltrating lymphocytes in primary liver carcinoma. Study context: Male and female patients aged 30 to 69 years made up the cohort. Study findings and constraints: Blood had a significantly lower top-250-clone fraction than tumors did (p = 0.039). Paired tumor-adjacent and tumor-blood samples overlapped less than tumor region pairs did.

The input was 450 to 500 ng total RNA; TCR beta cDNA was made from it with a constant-region primer. What produced the TCR beta libraries was three nested multiplex PCR rounds using slightly modified ARM-PCR. Running about 11 cycles apiece, the first two PCR rounds relied on TRBV1-TRBV30 forward primers together with a C-beta reverse primer. TCRdb called the multiplex PCR reads again in MiXCR, with one record for every CDR3 protein. The sample holds 250,000 to 400,000 distinct CDR3 sequences, over 55% seen once. Germline V gene lookup returns CDR1 MDHEN and CDR2 SYDVKM. The CDR3 runs to 13 residues. This clonotype was recorded only once. Its specificity is not known. This may arise from a read error, as a much more abundant clone is one base away. RNA was extracted from whole blood without cell sorting, alongside germline DNA.

The TCR was taken from a man aged 40-49 years with primary liver carcinoma and hepatitis B virus infection. The sample taken for sequencing was peripheral blood. V is TRBV28 and J is TRBJ1-2; D is undetermined. The CDR3 nucleotides read TGTGCCAGCAGTTTTTCGGAGAACTATGGCCACACCTTC. It translates to CASSFSENYGHTF.